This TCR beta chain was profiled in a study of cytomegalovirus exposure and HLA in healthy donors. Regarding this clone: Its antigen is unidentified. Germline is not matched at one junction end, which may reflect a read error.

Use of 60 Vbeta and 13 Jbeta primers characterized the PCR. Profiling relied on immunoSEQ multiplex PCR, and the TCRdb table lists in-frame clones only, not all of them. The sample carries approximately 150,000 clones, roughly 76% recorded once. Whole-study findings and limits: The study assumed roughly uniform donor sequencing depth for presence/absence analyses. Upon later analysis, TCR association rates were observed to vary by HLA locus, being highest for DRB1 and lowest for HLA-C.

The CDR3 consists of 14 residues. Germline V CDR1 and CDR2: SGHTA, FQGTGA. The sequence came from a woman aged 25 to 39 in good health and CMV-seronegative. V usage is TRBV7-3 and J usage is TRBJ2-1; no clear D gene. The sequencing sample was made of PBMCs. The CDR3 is CSSSLDSTQHEQFF. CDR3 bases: TGTTCCAGCAGCTTAGACTCTACCCAGCATGAGCAGTTCTTC.